What follows are 25 T cell receptor beta chains derived from one specimen sequenced in a study of T cells in pancreatic ductal adenocarcinoma. Here immunoSEQ multiplex PCR was the method, and the copy in TCRdb shows in-frame clones only, minus some. The sample includes 100,000 or so clones, roughly 96% of them seen just once. Selected pancreatic ductal adenocarcinoma patients had undergone surgery without neoadjuvant therapy. Sequencing input: PBMCs. These receptors came from a human donor with pancreatic ductal adenocarcinoma.

The chain couples TRBV4-1 to TRBJ1-1; tentative D call: TRBD1 (6 bases). Germline V gene data show CDR1 as MGHRA and CDR2 as YSYEKL. V gave up 3 bases and J gave up 9 bases, with 17 bases separating them. The CDR3 contains 14 residues. DNA for the CDR3: TGCGCCAGCAGCCAGGGGGCCACGGGAAGGCAAGCTTTCTTT. Its translation is CASSQGATGRQAFF.

The gene calls are TRBV29-1 and TRBJ2-3; the D is unclear. Trimming removed 7 bases from V and 2 bases from J, with 16 bases in between. The CDR3 covers 14 residues. From germline, CDR1 is SQVTM and CDR2 ANQGSEA. The CDR3 DNA follows: TGCAGCGCGCAAAAAGAGGCCTTCACAGATACGCAGTATTTT. Encoded protein: CSAQKEAFTDTQYF.

The rearrangement joins TRBV30 to TRBJ2-7; 7 bases fit TRBD1. CDR1 is GTSNPN, CDR2 SVGIG, per germline (reference sequence). CDR3 length equals 11 residues. V lost 5 bases, J lost 3 bases, and 1 base stayed unmatched. CDR3 nucleotide sequence: TGTGCCTGGGGGGACAGCTACGAGCAGTACTTC. The encoded protein is CAWGDSYEQYF. Full variable domain (rest looked up from reference TRBV30 and TRBJ2-7): SQTIHQWPATLVQPVGSPLSLECTVEGTSNPNLYWYRQAAGRGLQLLFYSVGIGQISSEVPQNLSASRPQDRQFILSSKKLLLSDSGFYLCAWGDSYEQYFGPGTRLTVT.

This clone came up once. The chain is built from TRBV28 and TRBJ1-1; a weak D match, TRBD1 (5 bases). This CDR3 has 12 residues. The germline V and J ends were trimmed by 4 bases and 4 bases, with 7 bases remaining between them. CDR1 is MDHEN and CDR2 is SYDVKM in the germline V gene. The CDR3 reads CASSSGGTEAFF. CDR3 coding DNA: TGTGCCAGCAGTTCGGGGGGCACTGAAGCTTTCTTT.

The chain has TRBV10-1 and TRBJ2-1; TRBD1 might be the D (6 bases). Germline V lookup: CDR1 WNHNN, CDR2 SYGVQD (reference sequence). The CDR3 totals 14 residues. V lost 7 bases to trimming and J lost 0 bases, with 10 bases between them. The CDR3 here is CASTRGGSYNEQFF. The CDR3 DNA follows: TGCGCCAGCACCCGAGGGGGCTCCTACAATGAGCAGTTCTTC.

The chain combines TRBV7-8 with TRBJ2-5; no clear D. Germline loops: CDR1 SGHVS, CDR2 FQNEAQ. The CDR3 has 11 residues. V was cut by 5 bases and J by 4 bases, with 5 bases left in between. CDR3 bases: TGTGCCAGCAGCCTAATAGAGACCCAGTACTTC. Translating it yields CASSLIETQYF.

The chain combines TRBV6-6 with TRBJ1-4; D gene ambiguous. Germline lookup yields CDR1 MNHNY and CDR2 SVGAGI (reference sequence). Trimming shortened V by 4 bases and J by 2 bases, and 8 bases separated the two germline ends. This CDR3 has 14 residues. Written as DNA, the CDR3 is TGTGCCAGCAGTTCCGGGATGACTAATGAAAAACTGTTTTTT. Amino acid sequence: CASSSGMTNEKLFF.

The sample holds a few counts of this clone. The chain combines TRBV5-1 with TRBJ1-5; tentative D call: TRBD1 (5 bases). CDR1 SGHRS and CDR2 YFSETQ come from the germline V gene. The CDR3 length is 16 residues. Trimming pared 4 bases from V and 3 bases from J, leaving 17 bases between. CDR3 region: CASSPGRGGPNQPQHF. The CDR3 DNA follows: TGCGCCAGCAGCCCGGGGCGGGGTGGGCCCAATCAGCCCCAGCATTTT.

The table lists this clone with a few counts. The chain uses TRBV6-5 and TRBJ2-7; no firm D call. This CDR3 is 12 amino acids long. Trimming left V 6 bases short and J 6 bases short, with 12 bases between. CDR1 MNHEY and CDR2 SVGAGI come from the germline V gene. CDR3 region: CASRESTGEQYF. CDR3 coding DNA: TGTGCCAGCAGGGAGAGTACTGGCGAGCAGTACTTC.

This clone has only a few counts. The chain employs TRBV29-1 and TRBJ2-5; D is uncertain. Germline V CDR1 and CDR2: SQVTM, ANQGSEA. V lost 1 base, J lost 0 bases, and 6 bases lay in between. The CDR3 consists of 13 residues. The CDR3 sequence is CSVEATYQETQYF. The DNA of the CDR3 is TGCAGCGTTGAAGCTACCTACCAAGAGACCCAGTACTTC.

The V call is TRBV29-1, the J call TRBJ2-3, with a possible D match to TRBD1 (5 bases). Germline V gene sequence: CDR1 SQVTM, CDR2 ANQGSEA. The ends were cut back, 4 bases at V and 1 base at J, with 9 bases in the middle. This CDR3 contains 13 residues. CDR3 loop: CSVVGRGTDTQYF. The CDR3 DNA follows: TGCAGCGTTGTGGGCAGGGGCACAGATACGCAGTATTTT.

The V call is TRBV4-1, the J call TRBJ1-5; D gene uncertain. V dropped 1 base and J dropped 1 base, with 11 bases sitting between them. This CDR3 contains 16 residues. Germline V gene sequence: CDR1 MGHRA, CDR2 YSYEKL. The CDR3 DNA sequence: TGCGCCAGCAGCCAAGGACTAACAGAAAGCAATCAGCCCCAGCATTTT. Its translation: CASSQGLTESNQPQHF.

V gene TRBV7-2 combines with J gene TRBJ2-2, with 8 bases fitting TRBD2. Looked up from germline, CDR1 is SGHTA and CDR2 is FQGNSA. CDR3 length: 15 amino acids. V lost 6 bases, J lost 7 bases, and 10 bases stayed unmatched. The CDR3 nucleotides are TGTGCCAGCAGTCCTAAAGGACTAGCCGGCGGGGAGCTGTTTTTT. It codes for CASSPKGLAGGELFF.

This rearrangement joins TRBV9 to TRBJ2-1, with TRBD2 matching 7 bases. The length of the CDR3 is 15 residues. J lost 0 bases, V lost 3 bases, and 3 bases had no gene match. From germline, CDR1 is SGDLS and CDR2 YYNGEE. DNA of the CDR3: TGTGCCAGCAGCGCGAGCGGGACCTCCTACAATGAGCAGTTCTTC. This encodes CASSASGTSYNEQFF.

The J gene is TRBJ2-1, the V gene TRBV6-5; possibly TRBD1 for D (6 bases). The V gene lost 5 bases and the J gene lost 0 bases, with 11 bases spanning the gap. The germline gives CDR1 MNHEY, CDR2 SVGAGI. The CDR3 totals 15 residues. For the CDR3, the DNA is TGTGCCAGCAGTGGAACAGGGATCTCCTACAATGAGCAGTTCTTC. Translation: CASSGTGISYNEQFF.

This rearrangement joins TRBV5-1 to TRBJ2-7; tentative D call: TRBD2 (5 bases). V was clipped by 3 bases and J by 2 bases, with 6 bases between them. CDR1 is SGHRS, CDR2 YFSETQ, per germline. This CDR3 spans 12 amino acids. CDR3 sequence (DNA): TGCGCCAGCAGCTACGGGACCTACGAGCAGTACTTC. Translated, it gives CASSYGTYEQYF. The whole variable domain, filled in from reference TRBV5-1 and TRBJ2-7, reads KAGVTQTPRYLIKTRGQQVTLSCSPISGHRSVSWYQQTPGQGLQFLFEYFSETQRNKGNFPGRFSGRQFSNSRSEMNVSTLELGDSALYLCASSYGTYEQYFGPGTRLTVT.

The genes are TRBV5-8 and TRBJ2-7; weak D call: TRBD2 (6 bases). CDR3 length: 16 residues. Germline lookup yields CDR1 SGHTS and CDR2 YDEGEE. V shed 4 bases and J shed 5 bases, with 22 bases lying between them. The CDR3 sequence is CASSRWMRGVKNEQYF. CDR3 nucleotide sequence: TGTGCCAGCAGCCGGTGGATGCGGGGAGTGAAAAACGAGCAGTACTTC. The whole variable domain, remainder taken from reference TRBV5-8 and TRBJ2-7, is EAGVTQSPTHLIKTRGQQATLRCSPISGHTSVYWYQQALGLGLQFLLWYDEGEERNRGNFPPRFSGRQFPNYSSELNVNALELEDSALYLCASSRWMRGVKNEQYFGPGTRLTVT.

This clone was seen a handful of times. The chain couples TRBV6-1 to TRBJ2-7, with D uncertain. V lost 2 bases, J lost 2 bases, and 13 bases lay in between. The germline CDR1 and CDR2 sequences are MNHNS and SASEGT. The CDR3 is 15 amino acids. The CDR3 spells CASSEWRNFPYEQYF. The CDR3 coding sequence is TGTGCCAGCAGTGAATGGCGGAACTTCCCCTACGAGCAGTACTTC.

The chain combines TRBV27 with TRBJ2-1, with TRBD2 matching 9 bases. CDR1 and CDR2 from the germline V gene are MNHEY and SMNVEV (reference sequence). V gave up 2 bases and J gave up 6 bases; unmatched junction bases: 11. The CDR3 is 17 residues long. The CDR3 nucleotides read TGTGCCAGCAGTTTAAGATTTACGGGAGCGGGAGGCAATGAGCAGTTCTTC. Protein product: CASSLRFTGAGGNEQFF.

The V call is TRBV10-1, the J call TRBJ2-1; TRBD2 is a possible D gene (6 bases). The length of the CDR3 is 16 residues. The germline V gene encodes CDR1 WNHNN and CDR2 SYGVQD (reference sequence). V was trimmed by 7 bases and J by 0 bases, leaving 16 bases between them. CDR3 sequence (DNA): TGCGCCAGCACCCCGGACGTCGGGGGCTCCTACAATGAGCAGTTCTTC. Encoded protein: CASTPDVGGSYNEQFF.

The V and J genes are TRBV5-1 and TRBJ2-7; 7 positions match TRBD2. There are 15 residues in the CDR3. V was pared by 3 bases and J by 5 bases, with 11 bases of the junction left unmatched. The germline V gene encodes CDR1 SGHRS and CDR2 YFSETQ. The CDR3 region is CASSYWGGKKDEQYF. DNA of the CDR3: TGCGCCAGCAGCTATTGGGGGGGAAAAAAGGACGAGCAGTACTTC. The full variable domain, completed using reference TRBV5-1 and TRBJ2-7, is KAGVTQTPRYLIKTRGQQVTLSCSPISGHRSVSWYQQTPGQGLQFLFEYFSETQRNKGNFPGRFSGRQFSNSRSEMNVSTLELGDSALYLCASSYWGGKKDEQYFGPGTRLTVT.

The chain recombines TRBV18 with TRBJ2-7; 7 bases are shared with TRBD1. Germline V gene lookup returns CDR1 KGHSH and CDR2 LQKENI. This CDR3 has 13 residues. The V segment lost 3 bases and the J segment 4 bases; nucleotides outside the gene matches: 3. CDR3 sequence reads: CASSPGTEYEQYF. The CDR3 DNA follows: TGTGCCAGCTCACCCGGGACAGAATACGAGCAGTACTTC.

The J gene is TRBJ1-1, the V gene TRBV10-3, with D uncertain. Germline V lookup: CDR1 ENHRY, CDR2 SYGVKD. This CDR3 region has 14 residues. V gave up 3 bases and J gave up 3 bases, with 11 bases separating them. CDR3 DNA sequence: TGTGCCATCAGTGAATTTAGGGAGGACACTGAAGCTTTCTTT. Translating it yields CAISEFREDTEAFF.

The V and J genes are TRBV7-9 and TRBJ2-2, with D possibly matching TRBD1 (5 bases). This CDR3 is 15 amino acids long. Germline V lookup: CDR1 SEHNR, CDR2 FQNEAQ (reference sequence). Trimming cost V 4 bases and J 5 bases, with 14 bases left between them. The chain's CDR3 is CASSWEGARTGELFF. The CDR3 DNA follows: TGTGCCAGCAGCTGGGAAGGGGCGCGAACCGGGGAGCTGTTTTTT.

The chain joins TRBV5-1 to TRBJ2-2; 8 bases align to TRBD2. V shed 4 bases and J 4 bases; nucleotides not matched to a gene: 6. Germline V gene data show CDR1 as SGHRS and CDR2 as YFSETQ. The CDR3 consists of 15 residues. This CDR3 is CASSTGGAPTGELFF. CDR3 nucleotide sequence: TGCGCCAGCAGCACCGGGGGGGCTCCCACCGGGGAGCTGTTTTTT.